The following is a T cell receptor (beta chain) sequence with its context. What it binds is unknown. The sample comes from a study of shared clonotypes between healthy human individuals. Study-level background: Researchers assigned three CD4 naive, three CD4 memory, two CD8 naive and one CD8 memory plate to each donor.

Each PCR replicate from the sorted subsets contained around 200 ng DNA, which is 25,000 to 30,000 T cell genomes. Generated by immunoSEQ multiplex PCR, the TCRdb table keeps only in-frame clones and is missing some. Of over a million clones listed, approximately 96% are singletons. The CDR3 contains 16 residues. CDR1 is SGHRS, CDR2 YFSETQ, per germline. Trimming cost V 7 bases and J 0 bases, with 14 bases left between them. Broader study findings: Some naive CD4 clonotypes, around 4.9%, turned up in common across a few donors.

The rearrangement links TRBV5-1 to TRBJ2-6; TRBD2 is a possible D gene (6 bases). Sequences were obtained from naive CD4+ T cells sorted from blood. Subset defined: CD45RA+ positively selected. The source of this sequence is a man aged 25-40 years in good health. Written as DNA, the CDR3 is TGCGCCAGCCTGGCCGGCGGGGACTCTGGGGCCAACGTCCTGACTTTC. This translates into CASLAGGDSGANVLTF.